The 19 T cell receptor beta chains below were found in one sample sequenced in a study of blood T cell repertoires in COVID-19. Assay used: immunoSEQ multiplex PCR; TCRdb lists only in-frame clones, some missing. The repertoire holds roughly 130,000 clones, with about 87% as singletons. The sequenced sample was peripheral blood. Receptor source: a woman aged 55-70 years with acute or convalescent COVID-19.

The chain has TRBV3-1 (or the pseudogene TRBV3-2) and TRBJ2-5, with TRBD2 matching over 7 bases. The CDR3 sequence is 15 residues long. Germline V gene data show CDR1 as LGHDT and CDR2 as YNNKEL (reference sequence). J was trimmed by 5 bases and V by 1 base; bases with no gene match: 7. The CDR3 spells CASSQGDYSRETQYF. CDR3 nucleotides: TGTGCCAGCAGCCAAGGGGACTATTCACGGGAGACCCAGTACTTC.

This clone was observed once. This chain connects TRBV30 to TRBJ1-3; D not certain. This CDR3 contains 12 residues. The V gene's germline CDR1 is GTSNPN and CDR2 SVGIG (reference sequence). The CDR3 region has the DNA TGTGCATCCCGGGGCTCTGGAAACACCATATATTTT. This encodes CASRGSGNTIYF.

The chain links TRBV9 to TRBJ2-1; 10 bases match TRBD2. The CDR3 is made up of 15 amino acids. Germline V gene data show CDR1 as SGDLS and CDR2 as YYNGEE. Trimming took 0 bases from V and 9 from J; bases not matched to a gene: 6. Here the CDR3 DNA reads TGTGCCAGCAGCGTAGGCAGCGGGAGGGCCAGTGAGCAGTTCTTC. This translates into CASSVGSGRASEQFF.

This chain links TRBV2 with TRBJ1-4, with no clear D. This CDR3 is built from 15 residues. The V gene lost 2 bases and the J gene lost 0 bases, with 7 bases spanning the gap. Germline CDR1 SNHLY, CDR2 FYNNEI. The CDR3 protein is CASSERVATNEKLFF. The CDR3 nucleotides read TGTGCCAGCAGTGAACGGGTCGCAACTAATGAAAAACTGTTTTTT.

The CDR3 protein is CASSQDGVYGYTF. The CDR3 DNA reads TGTGCCAGCAGCCAAGACGGGGTATATGGCTACACCTTC. The chain has TRBV14 and TRBJ1-2; D not certain. Germline V gives CDR1 SGHDN, CDR2 FVKESK. V shed 0 bases and J shed 5 bases, with 7 bases lying between them. The CDR3 is made up of 13 amino acids.

Only a few counts were recorded for this clone. The junction shows a germline mismatch at one end, possibly a read error. The rearrangement links TRBV28 to TRBJ2-7; D perhaps matches TRBD1 (6 bases). CDR1 is MDHEN, CDR2 SYDVKM, per germline. The CDR3 length is 12 residues. The CDR3 loop is CASRAMDSPLNF. Here the CDR3 DNA reads TGTGCCAGCAGGGCCATGGACAGTCCTCTCAACTTC.

The chain joins TRBV27 to TRBJ1-1, with D possibly TRBD1 on 5 matching bases. V gave up 3 bases and J gave up 4 bases, with 12 bases separating them. Germline values: CDR1 MNHEY, CDR2 SMNVEV (reference sequence). This CDR3 has 14 amino acids. The CDR3 nucleotides are TGTGCCAGCAGTTTCTCGCGGGGGGGCACTGAAGCTTTCTTT. Its translation is CASSFSRGGTEAFF.

This clone has only one observation. J is TRBJ2-1 and V is TRBV19, with 7 nucleotides matching TRBD2. CDR1 and CDR2 from the germline V gene are LNHDA and SQIVND (reference sequence). The ends lost 4 bases at V and 9 bases at J; junction bases unmatched: 6. This CDR3 region has 13 residues. CDR3 nucleotide sequence: TGTGCCAGTAGTACGGCGGGAGTCTCTGAGCAGTTCTTC. This gives the protein CASSTAGVSEQFF. Complete variable domain (other parts from reference TRBV19 and TRBJ2-1): DGGITQSPKYLFRKEGQNVTLSCEQNLNHDAMYWYRQDPGQGLRLIYYSQIVNDFQKGDIAEGYSVSREKKESFPLTVTSAQKNPTAFYLCASSTAGVSEQFFGPGTRLTVL.

This chain uses TRBV28 with TRBJ2-5; TRBD2 aligns across 9 bases. This CDR3 contains 16 residues. Germline assignment: CDR1 MDHEN and CDR2 SYDVKM. V shed 1 base, J shed 5 bases, and the junction held 8 bases outside the gene matches. This chain's CDR3 is CASSLFISGGRETQYF. Written as DNA, the CDR3 is TGTGCCAGCAGTTTATTCATCAGCGGGGGGCGGGAGACCCAGTACTTC.

This chain joins TRBV29-1 and TRBJ2-3; possible D gene TRBD2, 5 bases. V was trimmed by 7 bases and J by 4 bases, leaving 12 bases between them. The CDR3 has 12 residues. CDR1 SQVTM and CDR2 ANQGSEA come from the germline V gene. CDR3 sequence reads: CSGFGGPDTQYF. The CDR3 nucleotides are TGCAGCGGGTTTGGAGGTCCAGATACGCAGTATTTT.

V is TRBV19 and J is TRBJ1-5; the D is unclear. This CDR3 region has 13 residues. Germline CDR1 and CDR2: LNHDA and SQIVND (reference sequence). The germline V and J ends were trimmed by 3 bases and 4 bases, with 7 bases remaining between them. CDR3 nucleotides: TGTGCCAGTAGTATGTTGAGAAATCAGCCCCAGCATTTT. Its protein is CASSMLRNQPQHF.

This clone was detected only once. The chain uses TRBV6-5 and TRBJ1-1; TRBD1 aligns across 9 bases. Trimming removed 2 bases from V and 10 bases from J; junction bases left unmatched: 14. The CDR3 spans 16 residues. CDR1 MNHEY and CDR2 SVGAGI come from the germline V gene. CDR3 nucleotide sequence: TGTGCCAGCAGTTACCGACAGGGACAGGGCAACAATAGAGCTTTCTTT. As protein: CASSYRQGQGNNRAFF.

V is TRBV18 and J is TRBJ2-7; D is unclear. In germline, CDR1 is KGHSH, CDR2 LQKENI. The ends were cut back, 3 bases at V and 0 bases at J, with 18 bases in the middle. The length of the CDR3 is 17 residues. The CDR3 region is CASSPLPPPSSSYEQYF. The DNA of the CDR3 is TGTGCCAGCTCACCGTTACCCCCCCCCTCTAGCTCCTACGAGCAGTACTTC.

The chain is built from TRBV7-9 and TRBJ1-2; no firm D call. Trimming stripped 1 base from V and 5 bases from J, with 5 bases between. CDR1 and CDR2 from the germline V gene are SEHNR and FQNEAQ (reference sequence). The CDR3 extends over 12 amino acids. The DNA for the CDR3 is TGTGCCAGCAGCTTAGAAGCTTATGGCTACACCTTC. As protein: CASSLEAYGYTF. Full variable domain (remainder filled in from reference TRBV7-9 and TRBJ1-2): DTGVSQNPRHKITKRGQNVTFRCDPISEHNRLYWYRQTLGQGPEFLTYFQNEAQLEKSRLLSDRFSAERPKGSFSTLEIQRTEQGDSAMYLCASSLEAYGYTFGSGTRLTVV.

The chain links TRBV2 to TRBJ2-5, with TRBD2 identical over 7 bases. J was trimmed by 4 bases and V by 8 bases; bases with no gene match: 10. The CDR3 totals 14 residues. The V gene's germline CDR1 is SNHLY and CDR2 FYNNEI. As DNA, the CDR3 is TGTGCCAGCGGGAGGGCGGGCATCGGAGAGACCCAGTACTTC. Amino acid sequence: CASGRAGIGETQYF. Full variable domain (outside the CDR3, taken from reference TRBV2 and TRBJ2-5): EPEVTQTPSHQVTQMGQEVILRCVPISNHLYFYWYRQILGQKVEFLVSFYNNEISEKSEIFDDQFSVERPDGSNFTLKIRSTKLEDSAMYFCASGRAGIGETQYFGPGTRLLVL.

The J gene is TRBJ2-7, the V gene TRBV29-1, with D tentatively TRBD2 (5 bases). This CDR3 has 14 amino acids. Between the trimmed V and J ends, which lost 4 bases and 0 bases, there was a span of 13 bases. Germline V CDR1 and CDR2: SQVTM, ANQGSEA. The CDR3 region is CSVGVSVSSYEQYF. The CDR3 nucleotides read TGCAGCGTTGGGGTTAGCGTGAGCTCCTACGAGCAGTACTTC.

The J gene is TRBJ2-1, the V gene TRBV19; D is perhaps TRBD2 (5 bases). The CDR3 is 13 residues long. The ends were cut back, 7 bases at V and 7 bases at J, with 14 bases in the middle. From germline, CDR1 is LNHDA and CDR2 SQIVND (reference sequence). CDR3 residues: CASMRTGSNEQFF. The CDR3 DNA is TGTGCCAGTATGAGGACTGGATCTAATGAGCAGTTCTTC.

The rearrangement joins TRBV18 to TRBJ2-1; 8 bases line up with TRBD1. This CDR3 contains 15 residues. In germline, CDR1 is KGHSH, CDR2 LQKENI. Germline trimming cut 3 bases from V and 6 bases from J; bases unmatched to any gene: 7. CDR3 DNA: TGTGCCAGCTCACCCAGGACAGGGAGCGGCAATGAGCAGTTCTTC. Translated: CASSPRTGSGNEQFF.

The CDR3 sequence is CASSGAGGTYNEQFF. The CDR3 nucleotides are TGTGCCAGCAGCGGAGCGGGAGGGACCTACAATGAGCAGTTCTTC. The J gene is TRBJ2-1, the V gene TRBV7-9; 10 bases are shared with TRBD2. This CDR3 is 15 amino acids long. The V segment lost 5 bases and the J segment 2 bases; nucleotides outside the gene matches: 3. CDR1 and CDR2 from the germline V gene are SEHNR and FQNEAQ (reference sequence).